The TCR beta chain described here comes from a study of monozygotic twins with inflammatory bowel disease. This CDR3 spans 13 amino acids. Looked up from germline, CDR1 is SNHLY and CDR2 is FYNNEI. Added by template switching were UMIs that each held a 6-nucleotide sample barcode. cDNA for TCRalpha and TCRbeta was amplified by nested PCRs of about 15 then 9 cycles. TCRdb reprocessed the 5' RACE reads and stores each CDR3 protein as one record, lacking DNA. The listing contains around 450,000 distinct CDR3 sequences. This TCR was sampled from a human donor with ulcerative colitis or Crohn's disease, or a healthy co-twin of an affected twin (not recorded which). The genes are TRBV2 and TRBJ2-7; with no DNA, the TCRdb D assignment of TRBD2 cannot be verified. Material: blood. The CDR3 loop reads CASSGTSSGEQYF.